This is a list of T cell receptor beta chains from one sample in a study of radiotherapy plus CTLA-4 blockade in lung cancer. Assay used: immunoSEQ multiplex PCR; TCRdb lists only in-frame clones, some missing. The sample yields 30,000 to 35,000 clones, roughly three quarters seen once. This sample comprised peripheral blood, obtained from a patient treated with radiotherapy plus ipilimumab. These receptor sequences come from a human donor with non-small cell lung cancer who had stable disease on radiotherapy plus ipilimumab. Each CDR3 is given with its conserved first and last residue. Only some rows state a clone size, as once, few, many or a class for expanded clones.

abundance,len,v_gene,CDR3aa
-,14,TRBV7-9,CASSLAAAKNIQYF
-,15,TRBV5-6,CASSFSSGAADTQYF
-,19,TRBV18,CASSPTHQGLAGNTDTQYF
-,13,TRBV5-4,CASSRTGEQPQHF
-,14,TRBV7-9,CASARGGSSNTIYF
-,17,TRBV19,CASSTLALAGGPGERFF
-,14,TRBV4-1,CASSQGLFEETQYF
-,15,TRBV27,CASSRRGAVTGELFF
-,15,TRBV6-1,CASSDRDRGPEKLFF
-,16,TRBV19,CASSLGGGANGNTIYF
-,15,TRBV19,CASSTRQGAGNTIYF
-,14,TRBV27,CASSLTGANTEAFF
-,13,TRBV7-2,CASSLARGDTQYF
-,15,TRBV5-4,CASSSQGASGNTIYF
few,18,TRBV4-2,CASSRIYRGWPQKNIQYF
-,15,TRBV30,CAWSVWTSTKETQYF
-,15,TRBV7-8,CASSKTSGTRNEQFF
few,13,TRBV29-1,CSAERSGRNEQYF
-,14,TRBV27,CASSLSDSTDTQYF
-,15,TRBV27,CASRQGRRPGDTQYF
-,14,TRBV12-1,CASSSRDSQETQYF
-,15,TRBV19,CASSHPRGSNQPQHF
-,13,TRBV9,CASSVVPWDEQYF
-,17,TRBV18,CASSPLTYPDRENGYTF
-,14,TRBV19,CASREYWHTGELFF
-,14,TRBV27,CASSRQTSTDTQYF
-,12,TRBV2,CASGTSYNEQFF
-,15,TRBV27,CASWDLIEPDGGYTF
-,13,TRBV19,CASTGTRGETQYF
few,14,TRBV7-8,CAVTGTSGRDTQYF
-,15,TRBV5-6,CASSLQVAGTDTQYF
-,10,TRBV20-1,CSAEKTEQYF
once,15,TRBV12-5,CASGLTGGLNYGYTF
-,12,TRBV27,CASSLSGDGYTF
-,15,TRBV7-2,CASSLMAGAGNEQFF
-,13,TRBV6-5,CASRLTGSYEQYF
-,17,TRBV4-2,CASSQEKTGAGGYEQYF
-,15,TRBV9,CASSVAWTETDTQYF
-,16,TRBV11-2,CASSLAGTGVQETQYF
once,13,TRBV7-3,CASSLANTYEQYF
-,14,TRBV7-9,CASSAAGVDYEQYF
-,13,TRBV11-3,CASSLRSYNEQFF
-,15,TRBV2,CASSPVRGSYNEQFF
-,14,TRBV27,CASRGLDYYNEQFF
few,16,TRBV5-5,CASSLEAGSGANVLTF